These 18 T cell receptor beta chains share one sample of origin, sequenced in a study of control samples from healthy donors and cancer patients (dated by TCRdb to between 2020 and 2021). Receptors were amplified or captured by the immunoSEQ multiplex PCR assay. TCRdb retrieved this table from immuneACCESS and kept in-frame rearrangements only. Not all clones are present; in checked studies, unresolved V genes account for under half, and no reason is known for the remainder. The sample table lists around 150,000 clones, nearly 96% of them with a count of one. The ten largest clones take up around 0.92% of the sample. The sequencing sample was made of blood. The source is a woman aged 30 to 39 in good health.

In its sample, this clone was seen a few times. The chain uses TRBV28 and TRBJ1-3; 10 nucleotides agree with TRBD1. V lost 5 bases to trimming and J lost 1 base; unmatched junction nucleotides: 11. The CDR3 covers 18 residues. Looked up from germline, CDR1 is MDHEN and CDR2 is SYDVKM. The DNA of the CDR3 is TGTGCCAGCAGTCCCGGACCGACAGGGGGCAGATCTGGAAACACCATATATTTT. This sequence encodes CASSPGPTGGRSGNTIYF.

DNA for the CDR3: TGCGCCAGCAGCCCCGGGACCCCCGGGGAAAAACTGTTTTTT. It encodes CASSPGTPGEKLFF. The chain has TRBV5-1 and TRBJ1-4, with D perhaps matching TRBD1 (5 bases). CDR1 is SGHRS and CDR2 is YFSETQ in the germline V gene. The CDR3 has 14 amino acids. The V gene lost 4 bases and the J gene lost 8 bases, with 15 bases spanning the gap.

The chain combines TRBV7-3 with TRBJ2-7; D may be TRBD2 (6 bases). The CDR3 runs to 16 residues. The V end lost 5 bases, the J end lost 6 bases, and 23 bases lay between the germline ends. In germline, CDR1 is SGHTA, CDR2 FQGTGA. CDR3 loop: CASSRTHSGGVLEQYF. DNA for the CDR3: TGTGCCAGCAGCCGGACGCATAGCGGAGGGGTTCTCGAGCAGTACTTC.

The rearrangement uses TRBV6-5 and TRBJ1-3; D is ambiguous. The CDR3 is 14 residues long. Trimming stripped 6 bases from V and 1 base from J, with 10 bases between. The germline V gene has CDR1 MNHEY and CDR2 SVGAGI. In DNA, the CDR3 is TGTGCCAGCAGCCTGGGAGTGTCTGGAAACACCATATATTTT. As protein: CASSLGVSGNTIYF.

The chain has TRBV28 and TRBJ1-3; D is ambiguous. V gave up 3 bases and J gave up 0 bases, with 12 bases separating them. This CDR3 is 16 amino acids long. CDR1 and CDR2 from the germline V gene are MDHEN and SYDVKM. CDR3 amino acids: CASSLSPASSGNTIYF. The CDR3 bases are TGTGCCAGCAGTTTGAGTCCAGCCTCCTCTGGAAACACCATATATTTT.

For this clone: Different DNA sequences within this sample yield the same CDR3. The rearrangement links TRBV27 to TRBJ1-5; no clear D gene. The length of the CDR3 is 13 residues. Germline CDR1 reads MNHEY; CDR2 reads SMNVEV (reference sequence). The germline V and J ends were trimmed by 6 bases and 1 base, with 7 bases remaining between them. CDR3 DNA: TGTGCCAGCAGCCTCTCCAGCAATCAGCCCCAGCATTTT. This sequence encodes CASSLSSNQPQHF.

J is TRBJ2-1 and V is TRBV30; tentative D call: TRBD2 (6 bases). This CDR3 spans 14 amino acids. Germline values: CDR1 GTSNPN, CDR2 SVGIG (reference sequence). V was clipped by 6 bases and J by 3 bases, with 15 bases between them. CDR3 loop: CACSGDTGYNEQFF. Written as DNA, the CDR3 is TGTGCCTGTTCGGGGGATACAGGCTACAATGAGCAGTTCTTC.

CDR3 nucleotides: TGTGCCAGCAGCCGTGGAGGGCGACGGAGACAAGAGACCCAGTACTTC. It is translated as CASSRGGRRRQETQYF. This chain uses TRBV7-2 with TRBJ2-5, with D perhaps matching TRBD2 (6 bases). Trimming removed 5 bases at V and 2 bases at J, with 18 bases between. CDR1 is SGHTA, CDR2 FQGNSA, per germline. The CDR3 length is 16 residues.

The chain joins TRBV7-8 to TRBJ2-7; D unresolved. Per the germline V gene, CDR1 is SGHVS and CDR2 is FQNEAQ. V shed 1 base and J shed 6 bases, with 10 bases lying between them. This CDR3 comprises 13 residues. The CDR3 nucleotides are TGTGCCAGCAGCTTAGGGCTAGTAAGCGAGCAGTACTTC. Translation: CASSLGLVSEQYF.

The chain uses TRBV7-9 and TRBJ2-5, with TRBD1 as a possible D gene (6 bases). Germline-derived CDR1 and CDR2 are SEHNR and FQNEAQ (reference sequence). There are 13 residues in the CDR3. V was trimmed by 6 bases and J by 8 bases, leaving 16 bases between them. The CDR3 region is CASRLDSGITQYF. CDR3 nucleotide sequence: TGTGCCAGCAGACTGGACAGCGGTATTACCCAGTACTTC.

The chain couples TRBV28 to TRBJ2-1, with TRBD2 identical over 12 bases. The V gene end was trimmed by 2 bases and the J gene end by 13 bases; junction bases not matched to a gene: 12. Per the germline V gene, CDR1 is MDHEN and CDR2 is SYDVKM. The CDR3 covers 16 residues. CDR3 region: CASSLTRLAGATFQFF. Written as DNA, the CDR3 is TGTGCCAGCAGTTTAACCAGACTAGCGGGGGCAACTTTCCAGTTCTTC.

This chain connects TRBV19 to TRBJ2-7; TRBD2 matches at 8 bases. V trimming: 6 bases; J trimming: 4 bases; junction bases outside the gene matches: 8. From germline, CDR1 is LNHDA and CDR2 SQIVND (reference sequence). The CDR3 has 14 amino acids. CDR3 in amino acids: CASRITSGGYEQYF. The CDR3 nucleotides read TGTGCCAGTAGGATCACGAGCGGGGGTTACGAGCAGTACTTC.

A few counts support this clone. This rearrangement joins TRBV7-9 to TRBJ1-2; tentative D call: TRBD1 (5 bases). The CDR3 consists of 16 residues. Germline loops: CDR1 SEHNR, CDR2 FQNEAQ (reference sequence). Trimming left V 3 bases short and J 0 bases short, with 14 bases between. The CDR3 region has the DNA TGTGCCAGCAGCTTGGAGGACACCCTATCTAACTATGGCTACACCTTC. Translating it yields CASSLEDTLSNYGYTF.

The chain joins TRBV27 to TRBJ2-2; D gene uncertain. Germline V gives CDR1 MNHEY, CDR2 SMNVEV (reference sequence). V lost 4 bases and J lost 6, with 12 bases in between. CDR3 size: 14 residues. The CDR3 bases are TGTGCCAGCAGTTCTACTCTGGGTTCCGGGGAGCTGTTTTTT. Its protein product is CASSSTLGSGELFF.

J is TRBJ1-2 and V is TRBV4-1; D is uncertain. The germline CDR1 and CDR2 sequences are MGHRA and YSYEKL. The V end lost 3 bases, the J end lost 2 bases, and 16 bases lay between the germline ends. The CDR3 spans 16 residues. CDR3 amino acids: CASSHWVVAANYGYTF. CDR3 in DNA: TGCGCCAGCAGCCACTGGGTGGTAGCAGCCAACTATGGCTACACCTTC.

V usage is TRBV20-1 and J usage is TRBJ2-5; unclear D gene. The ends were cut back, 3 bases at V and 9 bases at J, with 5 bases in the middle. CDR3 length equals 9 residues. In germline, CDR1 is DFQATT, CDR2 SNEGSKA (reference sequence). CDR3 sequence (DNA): TGCAGTGCTAGTTTAGCCCAGTACTTC. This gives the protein CSASLAQYF.

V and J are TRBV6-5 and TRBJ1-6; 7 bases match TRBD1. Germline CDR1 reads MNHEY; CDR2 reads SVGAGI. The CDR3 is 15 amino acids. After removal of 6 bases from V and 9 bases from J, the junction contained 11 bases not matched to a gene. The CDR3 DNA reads TGTGCCAGCAGCCAGACCCGGGACAGACTTTCACCCCTCCACTTT. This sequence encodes CASSQTRDRLSPLHF.

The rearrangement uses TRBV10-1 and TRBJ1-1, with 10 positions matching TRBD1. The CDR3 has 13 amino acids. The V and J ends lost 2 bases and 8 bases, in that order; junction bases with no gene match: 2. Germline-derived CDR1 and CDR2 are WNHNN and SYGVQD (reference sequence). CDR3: CASSERTGGEAFF. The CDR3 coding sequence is TGCGCCAGCAGTGAGCGGACAGGGGGAGAAGCTTTCTTT.